One sample yielded the 8 T cell receptor beta chains listed below, sequenced in a study of post-analysis software for immune sequencing data. Built from TCR beta cDNA, the libraries had unique molecular identifiers in them. MiXCR, run by TCRdb on the PCR reads, gives a single entry per CDR3 protein. In the table there are roughly 400,000 distinct CDR3 sequences, 30% to 40% of which are singletons. Findings and limits, study-wide: Patients carried roughly 5 TRBV segments more frequently than controls did, and TRBV5-6, TRBV5-1 and TRBV20-1 were among them.

These TCRs' antigens remain unknown. Sequencing was performed on blood. Receptors originate from a girl aged 2 to 10 with multiple sclerosis.

The chain recombines TRBV5-6 with TRBJ1-1; D unclear. Per germline, CDR1 SGHDT and CDR2 YYEEEE. The CDR3 has 14 amino acids. The V gene lost 3 bases and the J gene lost 0 bases, with 9 bases spanning the gap. The CDR3 DNA sequence: TGTGCCAGCAGCTGGAGGGTGATGAACACTGAAGCTTTCTTT. Amino acid sequence: CASSWRVMNTEAFF. The variable domain in full, completed from reference TRBV5-6 and TRBJ1-1, reads DAGVTQSPTHLIKTRGQQVTLRCSPKSGHDTVSWYQQALGQGPQFIFQYYEEEERQRGNFPDRFSGHQFPNYSSELNVNALLLGDSALYLCASSWRVMNTEAFFGQGTRLTVV.

This clonotype was recorded many times. V is TRBV12-3 or TRBV12-4 and J is TRBJ2-7; 8 positions agree with TRBD1. This CDR3 comprises 14 residues. V dropped 3 bases and J dropped 0; count of bases not matched to a gene: 1. The DNA for the CDR3 is TGTGCCAGCAGTTTCGGACAGGGCTCCTACGAGCAGTACTTC. This translates into CASSFGQGSYEQYF.

CDR3 amino acids: CSVDAGYYEQYF. CDR3 nucleotides: TGCAGCGTTGACGCAGGGTACTACGAGCAGTACTTC. This chain links TRBV29-1 with TRBJ2-7; the D gene is possibly TRBD1 (5 bases). The CDR3 is made up of 12 amino acids. Germline lookup yields CDR1 SQVTM and CDR2 ANQGSEA. V was shortened by 3 bases and J by 3 bases, with 9 bases between the two germline ends.

This clonotype was recorded a few times. The V gene is TRBV7-2, the J gene TRBJ2-5, with a weak D call TRBD1 (6 bases). Germline CDR1 reads SGHTA; CDR2 reads FQGNSA. The V gene lost 4 bases and the J gene lost 5 bases, with 20 bases spanning the gap. This CDR3 is 16 amino acids long. CDR3 in amino acids: CASSYRDILLGETQYF. The CDR3 nucleotides are TGTGCCAGCAGCTACCGGGACATTTTGCTCGGGGAGACCCAGTACTTC.

This clonotype has only a few counts. V gene TRBV5-1 combines with J gene TRBJ2-5, with TRBD2 as a possible D gene (5 bases). Trimming left V 4 bases short and J 5 bases short, with 15 bases between. The V gene's germline CDR1 is SGHRS and CDR2 YFSETQ. The CDR3 totals 14 residues. The DNA of the CDR3 is TGCGCCAGCAGCCTGGGTGGAGGTTGGGAGACCCAGTACTTC. The encoded protein is CASSLGGGWETQYF.

This clonotype was seen just once. The rearrangement joins TRBV7-2 to TRBJ2-1; the match to TRBD1 covers 11 bases. Germline CDR1 is SGHTA and CDR2 is FQGNSA. J lost 4 bases, V lost 4 bases, and 3 bases had no gene match. This CDR3 is 15 amino acids long. The DNA for the CDR3 is TGTGCCAGCAGCTCGGGACAGGGGGTATACAATGAGCAGTTCTTC. Translated, it gives CASSSGQGVYNEQFF.

This chain links TRBV3-1 with TRBJ2-1, with 7 bases identical to TRBD2. Germline assignment: CDR1 LGHDT and CDR2 YNNKEL (reference sequence). The junction had 8 bases not matched to a gene; V was cut back by 1 base and J by 8 bases. The CDR3 totals 15 residues. The CDR3: CASSQAGGPDDEQFF. For the CDR3, the DNA is TGTGCCAGCAGCCAAGCGGGGGGACCCGACGATGAGCAGTTCTTC.

Comment on this clonotype: One base away lies a much larger clone, so this may be a sequencing read error. The gene calls are TRBV7-3 and TRBJ1-2; D remains ambiguous. The germline CDR1 and CDR2 sequences are SGHTA and FQGTGA. The CDR3 totals 18 residues. The CDR3 loop is CAGSSLGVSARLGDGYTF. CDR3 sequence (DNA): TGTGCCGGCAGCTCTCTCGGGGTATCGGCCAGACTCGGAGATGGCTACACCTTC. Variable domain in full (rest from reference TRBV7-3 and TRBJ1-2): GAGVSQTPSNKVTEKGKYVELRCDPISGHTALYWYRQSLGQGPEFLIYFQGTGAADDSGLPNDRFFAVRPEGSVSTLKIQRTERGDSAVYLCAGSSLGVSARLGDGYTFGSGTRLTVV.